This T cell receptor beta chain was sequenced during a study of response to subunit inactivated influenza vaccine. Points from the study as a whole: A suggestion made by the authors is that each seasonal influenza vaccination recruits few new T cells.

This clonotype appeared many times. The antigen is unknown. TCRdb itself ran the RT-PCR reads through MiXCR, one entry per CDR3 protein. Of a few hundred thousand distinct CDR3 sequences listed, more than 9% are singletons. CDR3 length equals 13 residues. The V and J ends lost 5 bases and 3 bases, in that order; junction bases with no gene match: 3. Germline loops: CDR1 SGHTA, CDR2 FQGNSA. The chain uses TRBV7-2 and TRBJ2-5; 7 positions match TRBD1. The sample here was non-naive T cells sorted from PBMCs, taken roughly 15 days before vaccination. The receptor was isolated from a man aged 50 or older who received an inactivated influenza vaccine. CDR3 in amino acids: CASSRQGKETQYF. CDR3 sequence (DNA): TGTGCCAGCAGCCGACAGGGAAAAGAGACCCAGTACTTC.